This T cell receptor beta chain was identified during a study of neurological immune-mediated disorders. Findings and limits, study-wide: Because no CDR3 amino acid sequences were shared across subjects by expanded clones, private repertoires were suggested in all groups. The repertoires of 18 of 34 multiple sclerosis patients fell into one related-CDR3 cluster (a possible signature) under phylogenetic grouping.

Over 170 million TCR-beta sequences, together covering 15-18 subjects, were produced by every individual sequencing run that was carried out. TCRdb reprocessed the 5' RACE reads via MiXCR and lists one record per CDR3 protein. In the table there are 95,000 or so distinct CDR3 sequences, 3.5% of which are singletons. This clonotype was picked up many times. Its specificity is not known. The sequenced material came from PBMCs. The TCR originated in a woman between 18 and 29 years old with multiple sclerosis.

The CDR3 reads CASSASTRLNSPLHF. The CDR3 region has the DNA TGTGCCAGCAGCGCCTCGACTAGATTAAATTCACCCCTCCACTTT. The J gene is TRBJ1-6, the V gene TRBV9; D remains ambiguous. Germline V CDR1 and CDR2: SGDLS, YYNGEE. V lost 3 bases and J 7 bases, leaving 14 bases between the germline ends. The CDR3 has 15 amino acids.